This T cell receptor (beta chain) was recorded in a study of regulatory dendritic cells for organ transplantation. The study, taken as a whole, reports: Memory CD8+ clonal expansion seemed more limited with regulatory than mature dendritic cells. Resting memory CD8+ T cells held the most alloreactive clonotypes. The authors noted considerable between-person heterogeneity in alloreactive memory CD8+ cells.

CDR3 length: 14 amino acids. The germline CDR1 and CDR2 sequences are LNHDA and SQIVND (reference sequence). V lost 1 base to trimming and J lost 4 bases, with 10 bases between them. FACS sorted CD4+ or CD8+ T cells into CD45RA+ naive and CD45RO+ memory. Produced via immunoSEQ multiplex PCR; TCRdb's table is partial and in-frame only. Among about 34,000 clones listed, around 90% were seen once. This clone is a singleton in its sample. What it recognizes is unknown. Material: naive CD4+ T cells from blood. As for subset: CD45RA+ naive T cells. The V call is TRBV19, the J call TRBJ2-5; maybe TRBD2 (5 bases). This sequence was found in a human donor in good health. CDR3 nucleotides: TGTGCCAGTAGTATAGCCGGAGGCCGAGAGACCCAGTACTTC. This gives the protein CASSIAGGRETQYF.